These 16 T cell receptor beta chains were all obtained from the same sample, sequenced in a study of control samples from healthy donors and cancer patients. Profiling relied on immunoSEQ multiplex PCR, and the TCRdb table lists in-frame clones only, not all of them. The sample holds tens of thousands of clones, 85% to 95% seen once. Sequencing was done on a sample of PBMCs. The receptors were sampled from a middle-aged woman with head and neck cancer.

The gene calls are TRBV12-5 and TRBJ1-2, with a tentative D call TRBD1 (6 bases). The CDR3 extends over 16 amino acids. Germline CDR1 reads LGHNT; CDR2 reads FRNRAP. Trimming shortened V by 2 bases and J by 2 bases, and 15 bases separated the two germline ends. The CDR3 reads CASGLLPQGINYGYTF. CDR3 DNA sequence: TGTGCTAGTGGTTTGCTTCCCCAGGGGATCAACTATGGCTACACCTTC.

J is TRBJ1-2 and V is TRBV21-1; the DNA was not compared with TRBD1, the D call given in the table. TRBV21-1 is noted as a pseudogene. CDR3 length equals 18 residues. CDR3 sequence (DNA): TGTGCCAGCAGCAAAGGGAGGGACAGGGGGACACCTAACTATGGCTACACCTTC. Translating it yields CASSKGRDRGTPNYGYTF.

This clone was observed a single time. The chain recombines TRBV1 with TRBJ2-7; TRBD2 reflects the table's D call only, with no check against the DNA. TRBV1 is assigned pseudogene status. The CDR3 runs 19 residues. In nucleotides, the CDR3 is TGCACCAGCAGCCAAGCCTTCCGCGGGGCAACTAGTGACTCCTACGAGCAGTACTTC. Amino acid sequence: CTSSQAFRGATSDSYEQYF.

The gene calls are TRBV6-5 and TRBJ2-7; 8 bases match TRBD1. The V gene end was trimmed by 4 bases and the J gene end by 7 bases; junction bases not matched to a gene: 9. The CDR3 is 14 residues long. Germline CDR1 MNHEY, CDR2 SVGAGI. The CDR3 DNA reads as TGTGCCAGCAGTTGGGGGCAGGGGGCGTGGGAGCAGTACTTC. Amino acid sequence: CASSWGQGAWEQYF.

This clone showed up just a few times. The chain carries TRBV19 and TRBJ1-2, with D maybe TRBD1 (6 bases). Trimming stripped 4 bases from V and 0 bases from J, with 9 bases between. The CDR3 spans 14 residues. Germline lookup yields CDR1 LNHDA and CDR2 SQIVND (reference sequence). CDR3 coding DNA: TGTGCCAGTAGTACGACAGGATCTAACTATGGCTACACCTTC. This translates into CASSTTGSNYGYTF.

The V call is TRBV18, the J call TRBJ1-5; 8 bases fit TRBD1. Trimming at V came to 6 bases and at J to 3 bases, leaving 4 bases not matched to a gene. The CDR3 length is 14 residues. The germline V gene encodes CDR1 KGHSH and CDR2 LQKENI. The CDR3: CASSGQGNNQPQHF. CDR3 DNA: TGTGCCAGCTCCGGACAGGGCAACAATCAGCCCCAGCATTTT.

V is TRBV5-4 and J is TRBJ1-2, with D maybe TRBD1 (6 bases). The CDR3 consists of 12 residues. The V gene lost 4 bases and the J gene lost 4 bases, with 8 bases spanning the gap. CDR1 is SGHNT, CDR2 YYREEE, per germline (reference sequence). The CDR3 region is CASSKDSYGYTF. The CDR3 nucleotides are TGTGCCAGCAGCAAGGACAGCTATGGCTACACCTTC.

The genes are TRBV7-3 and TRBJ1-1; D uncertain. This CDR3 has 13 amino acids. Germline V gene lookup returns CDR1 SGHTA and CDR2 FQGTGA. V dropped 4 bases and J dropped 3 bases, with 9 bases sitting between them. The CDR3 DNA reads TGTGCCAGCAGCTCAGACGTTTACACTGAAGCTTTCTTT. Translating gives CASSSDVYTEAFF.

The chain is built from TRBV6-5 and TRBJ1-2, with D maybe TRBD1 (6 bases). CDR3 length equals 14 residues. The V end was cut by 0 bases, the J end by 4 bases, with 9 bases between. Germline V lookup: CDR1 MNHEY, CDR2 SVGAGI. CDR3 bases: TGTGCCAGCAGTTACTCGGACAGAGCCTATGGCTACACCTTC. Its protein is CASSYSDRAYGYTF.

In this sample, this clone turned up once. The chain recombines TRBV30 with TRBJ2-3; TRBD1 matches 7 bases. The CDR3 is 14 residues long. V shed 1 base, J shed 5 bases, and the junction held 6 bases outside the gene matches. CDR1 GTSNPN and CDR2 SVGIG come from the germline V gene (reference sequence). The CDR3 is CAWSGKGAGDTQYF. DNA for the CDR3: TGTGCCTGGAGTGGAAAGGGGGCGGGAGATACGCAGTATTTT.

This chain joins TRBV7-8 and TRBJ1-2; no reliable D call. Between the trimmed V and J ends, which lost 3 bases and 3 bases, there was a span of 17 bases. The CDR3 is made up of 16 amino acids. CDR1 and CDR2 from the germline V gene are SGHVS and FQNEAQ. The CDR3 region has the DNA TGTGCCAGCAGCTTCGGGGTCTCTAAGACTGACTATGGCTACACCTTC. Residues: CASSFGVSKTDYGYTF.

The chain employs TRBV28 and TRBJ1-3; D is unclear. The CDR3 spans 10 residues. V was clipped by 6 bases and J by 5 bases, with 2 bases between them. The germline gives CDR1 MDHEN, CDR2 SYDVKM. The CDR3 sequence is CASSRNTIYF. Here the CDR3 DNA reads TGTGCCAGCAGCCGAAACACCATATATTTT.

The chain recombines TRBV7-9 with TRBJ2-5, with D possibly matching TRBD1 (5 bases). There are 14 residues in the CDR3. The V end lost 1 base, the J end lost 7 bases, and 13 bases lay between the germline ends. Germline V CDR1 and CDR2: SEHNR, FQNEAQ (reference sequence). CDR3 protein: CASSLGTRIGTQYF. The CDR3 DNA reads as TGTGCCAGCAGCTTAGGGACACGGATTGGGACCCAGTACTTC. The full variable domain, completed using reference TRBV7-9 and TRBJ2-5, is DTGVSQNPRHKITKRGQNVTFRCDPISEHNRLYWYRQTLGQGPEFLTYFQNEAQLEKSRLLSDRFSAERPKGSFSTLEIQRTEQGDSAMYLCASSLGTRIGTQYFGPGTRLLVL.

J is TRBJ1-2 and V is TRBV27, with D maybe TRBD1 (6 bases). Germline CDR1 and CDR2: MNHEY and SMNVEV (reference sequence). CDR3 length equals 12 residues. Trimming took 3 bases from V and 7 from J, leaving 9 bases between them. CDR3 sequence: CASSFDRSGYTF. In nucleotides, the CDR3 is TGTGCCAGCAGTTTCGACAGGAGTGGCTACACCTTC.

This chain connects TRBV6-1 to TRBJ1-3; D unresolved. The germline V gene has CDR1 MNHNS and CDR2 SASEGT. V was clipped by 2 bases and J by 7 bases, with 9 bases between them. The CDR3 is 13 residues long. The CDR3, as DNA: TGTGCCAGCAGTGAAAGAATCGGCAACACCATATATTTT. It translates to CASSERIGNTIYF.

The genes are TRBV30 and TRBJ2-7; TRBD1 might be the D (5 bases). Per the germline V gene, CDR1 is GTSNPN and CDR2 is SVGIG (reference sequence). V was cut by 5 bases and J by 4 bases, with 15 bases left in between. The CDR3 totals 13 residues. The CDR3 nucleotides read TGTGCCTGGCTAGGACACCCGCTATACGAGCAGTACTTC. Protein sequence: CAWLGHPLYEQYF. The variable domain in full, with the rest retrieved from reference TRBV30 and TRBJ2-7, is SQTIHQWPATLVQPVGSPLSLECTVEGTSNPNLYWYRQAAGRGLQLLFYSVGIGQISSEVPQNLSASRPQDRQFILSSKKLLLSDSGFYLCAWLGHPLYEQYFGPGTRLTVT.